Shown below are 21 T cell receptor beta chains from a single sample sequenced in a study of neoadjuvant anti-PD-1 for oral cavity cancer (dated by TCRdb to the early 2020s). The library came from the immunoSEQ multiplex PCR assay. TCRdb holds this immuneACCESS table with in-frame rearrangements only. Some clones are missing; in checked studies, unresolved V genes explain under half, and the rest has no known cause. Here the sample has roughly 15,000 clones; roughly 35% occur a single time. The top ten clones comprise around two fifths of the sample. Per the publication, the time point label means: after neoadjuvant nivolumab, at surgical resection. Sequencing used tumor tissue, obtained after nivolumab (anti-PD-1) treatment. The source is a person aged 35-79 years with oral cavity squamous cell carcinoma.

The chain carries TRBV28 and TRBJ2-5, with 14 bases lining up with TRBD2. Germline trimming cut 5 bases from V and 2 bases from J; bases unmatched to any gene: 10. Germline CDR1 reads MDHEN; CDR2 reads SYDVKM. There are 18 residues in the CDR3. CDR3 amino acids: CASSPLGLAGGSQETQYF. In DNA form, the CDR3 reads TGTGCCAGCAGTCCCCTTGGACTAGCGGGGGGCTCTCAAGAGACCCAGTACTTC.

The CDR3 loop is CASSQGSRASTNEKLFF. The CDR3 nucleotides read TGCGCCAGCAGCCAAGGAAGTCGGGCGTCCACTAATGAAAAACTGTTTTTT. The rearrangement uses TRBV4-1 and TRBJ1-4; D gene ambiguous. Germline V gene lookup returns CDR1 MGHRA and CDR2 YSYEKL. V was cut by 1 base and J by 2 bases, with 14 bases left in between. This CDR3 has 17 residues.

This clone was recorded a few times. The chain joins TRBV14 to TRBJ2-5; TRBD1 aligns across 8 bases. Germline CDR1 reads SGHDN; CDR2 reads FVKESK. This CDR3 has 15 residues. V shed 5 bases, J shed 5 bases, and the junction held 10 bases outside the gene matches. The CDR3 DNA sequence: TGTGCCAGCAGCGAAAGACAGGGGATTGAGGAGACCCAGTACTTC. This translates into CASSERQGIEETQYF.

This chain joins TRBV5-4 and TRBJ2-5; 8 bases are shared with TRBD2. CDR3 length: 15 residues. Germline-derived CDR1 and CDR2 are SGHNT and YYREEE (reference sequence). Trimming took 1 base from V and 5 from J; bases not matched to a gene: 7. CDR3 bases: TGTGCCAGCAGCTTGTTCCGGGGGGGCCAGGAGACCCAGTACTTC. Translating it yields CASSLFRGGQETQYF.

Concerning this clone: A read error may produce the germline difference seen at one junction end. V and J are TRBV6-6 and TRBJ2-7; D not resolved. CDR1 is MNHNY, CDR2 SVGAGI, per germline (reference sequence). CDR3 size: 14 residues. CDR3 amino acids: CASSFGFGRPADDF. The CDR3 coding sequence is TGTGCCAGCAGCTTCGGGTTCGGTAGGCCCGCGGATGACTTC.

CDR3 region: CASTVDRGTDTQYF. The CDR3 nucleotides are TGTGCCAGCACCGTGGACAGGGGCACAGATACGCAGTATTTT. The V and J genes are TRBV6-1 and TRBJ2-3; 8 bases line up with TRBD1. This CDR3 comprises 14 residues. Germline V lookup: CDR1 MNHNS, CDR2 SASEGT. V dropped 7 bases and J dropped 1; count of bases not matched to a gene: 4.

J is TRBJ2-5 and V is TRBV6-6; TRBD2 might be the D (5 bases). Germline loops: CDR1 MNHNY, CDR2 SVGAGI (reference sequence). The CDR3 consists of 14 residues. The V end was cut by 5 bases, the J end by 5 bases, with 15 bases between. CDR3 sequence reads: CASSGFAGWETQYF. CDR3 sequence (DNA): TGTGCCAGCAGTGGCTTCGCGGGTTGGGAGACCCAGTACTTC.

The chain has TRBV20-1 and TRBJ1-1; perhaps TRBD1 as D (5 bases). The CDR3 is made up of 11 amino acids. V lost 7 bases and J 2 bases, leaving 8 bases between the germline ends. Germline V lookup: CDR1 DFQATT, CDR2 SNEGSKA (reference sequence). The CDR3 loop is CSVTANTEAFF. In nucleotides, the CDR3 is TGCAGTGTGACAGCCAACACTGAAGCTTTCTTT.

This clone was recorded a few times. This chain uses TRBV6-1 with TRBJ2-1; 9 bases agree with TRBD1. Germline CDR1 MNHNS, CDR2 SASEGT. CDR3 length: 17 amino acids. Trimming took 3 bases from V and 6 from J; bases not matched to a gene: 12. The CDR3 nucleotides are TGTGCCAGCAGTGAGGGCTTCGGGACAGGGTATATCAATGAGCAGTTCTTC. Protein product: CASSEGFGTGYINEQFF.

The genes are TRBV6-7 and TRBJ1-6, with D perhaps TRBD1 (6 bases). TRBV6-7 is labeled an ORF, and its function is uncertain. Trimming took off 2 bases at V and 1 base at J, with 18 bases between the two ends. This CDR3 comprises 19 residues. The CDR3 sequence: CASSYPNGGRASYNSPLHF. Here the CDR3 DNA reads TGTGCCAGCAGTTACCCCAATGGGGGCAGGGCATCCTATAATTCACCCCTCCACTTT.

V gene TRBV6-1 combines with J gene TRBJ1-5; D not certain. Germline values: CDR1 MNHNS, CDR2 SASEGT. With 5 bases removed from V and 0 bases from J, the gap between germline ends came to 8 bases. This CDR3 is 14 amino acids long. In DNA form, the CDR3 reads TGTGCCAGCAGTCGGAGAAATAGCAATCAGCCCCAGCATTTT. Translation: CASSRRNSNQPQHF.

V usage is TRBV20-1 and J usage is TRBJ2-7; no firm D call. V lost 6 bases and J 6 bases, leaving 12 bases between the germline ends. Germline V gives CDR1 DFQATT, CDR2 SNEGSKA (reference sequence). The CDR3 is made up of 11 amino acids. The DNA of the CDR3 is TGCAGTGCCAGAACAATGGGCGAGCAGTACTTC. It yields the protein CSARTMGEQYF.

The CDR3 nucleotides are TGTGCCAGCAGCCTTGAGCGGGGGAACACTGAAGCTTTCTTT. Protein: CASSLERGNTEAFF. This sequence joins TRBV6-1 and TRBJ1-1; D not resolved. Looked up from germline, CDR1 is MNHNS and CDR2 is SASEGT. The CDR3 runs to 14 residues. Trimming pared 6 bases from V and 1 base from J, leaving 12 bases between.

This clone has just a few counts. J is TRBJ1-2 and V is TRBV6-5; D is ambiguous. The V gene lost 0 bases and the J gene lost 4 bases, with 9 bases spanning the gap. This CDR3 contains 14 residues. The germline V gene has CDR1 MNHEY and CDR2 SVGAGI. CDR3 in DNA: TGTGCCAGCAGTTACTCAGCAGGCGCCTATGGCTACACCTTC. It encodes CASSYSAGAYGYTF.

This chain joins TRBV5-5 and TRBJ2-3, with D unclear. Trimming cost V 3 bases and J 5 bases, with 10 bases left between them. The CDR3 length is 13 residues. Per the germline V gene, CDR1 is SGHKS and CDR2 is YYEKEE (reference sequence). CDR3 DNA: TGTGCCAGCAGCTCTGGAGACGGAGATACGCAGTATTTT. This codes for CASSSGDGDTQYF.

The chain has TRBV4-3 and TRBJ2-5; tentatively, D is TRBD1 or TRBD2 (5 bases each). The CDR3 sequence is 13 residues long. Germline assignment: CDR1 LGHNA and CDR2 YSLEER. The V end was cut by 1 base, the J end by 5 bases, with 8 bases between. CDR3 coding DNA: TGCGCCAGCAGCCAAGCGGGGACGGAGACCCAGTACTTC. Encoded protein: CASSQAGTETQYF.

The chain is built from TRBV19 and TRBJ2-7; 13 bases align to TRBD2. Germline CDR1 reads LNHDA; CDR2 reads SQIVND (reference sequence). The junction had 1 base not matched to a gene; V was cut back by 4 bases and J by 1 base. The CDR3 sequence is 15 residues long. The CDR3 DNA sequence: TGTGCCAGTAGTACGGGACTAGCGGGATCCTACGAGCAGTACTTC. Its protein is CASSTGLAGSYEQYF. The full variable domain, rest sourced from reference TRBV19 and TRBJ2-7, is DGGITQSPKYLFRKEGQNVTLSCEQNLNHDAMYWYRQDPGQGLRLIYYSQIVNDFQKGDIAEGYSVSREKKESFPLTVTSAQKNPTAFYLCASSTGLAGSYEQYFGPGTRLTVT.

The chain joins TRBV6-1 to TRBJ2-7, with D maybe TRBD1 (5 bases). Germline values: CDR1 MNHNS, CDR2 SASEGT. The CDR3 consists of 13 residues. The ends were cut back, 6 bases at V and 3 bases at J, with 12 bases in the middle. CDR3 sequence: CASSNTGFYEQYF. The CDR3 DNA is TGTGCCAGCAGCAATACAGGTTTCTACGAGCAGTACTTC.

This chain uses TRBV6-5 with TRBJ1-4; 7 bases line up with TRBD1. CDR1 MNHEY and CDR2 SVGAGI come from the germline V gene. V dropped 2 bases and J dropped 0; count of bases not matched to a gene: 0. This CDR3 is 15 amino acids long. The CDR3 DNA is TGTGCCAGCAGTTACGGACAGGCAACTAATGAAAAACTGTTTTTT. Its translation is CASSYGQATNEKLFF.

Comments on this clone: At one end, the junction sequence differs from germline, possibly due to a read error. The CDR3, as DNA: TGTGCCAGCAGCTCACCGACAGGGCTTTCTCAAAACTTC. This translates into CASSSPTGLSQNF. The rearrangement joins TRBV7-9 to TRBJ2-7, with 7 nucleotides matching TRBD1. This CDR3 has 13 residues. Germline CDR1 reads SEHNR; CDR2 reads FQNEAQ (reference sequence). Looking up the rest from reference TRBV7-9 and TRBJ2-7 gives the full variable domain: DTGVSQNPRHKITKRGQNVTFRCDPISEHNRLYWYRQTLGQGPEFLTYFQNEAQLEKSRLLSDRFSAERPKGSFSTLEIQRTEQGDSAMYLCASSSPTGLSQNFGPGTRLTVT.

The chain joins TRBV7-2 to TRBJ2-1, with D hard to call. This CDR3 spans 16 amino acids. Germline V CDR1 and CDR2: SGHTA, FQGNSA. The V end was cut by 5 bases, the J end by 1 base, with 15 bases between. CDR3 in amino acids: CASSPLKARSYNEQFF. The CDR3 region has the DNA TGTGCCAGCAGCCCTCTAAAAGCCCGTTCCTACAATGAGCAGTTCTTC.